Detailed here is one T cell receptor beta chain. The sample originates from a study of blood T cell repertoires in COVID-19. Study overall: The origin of the acute and convalescent COVID-19 samples was the United States, Italy and Spain.

Original handling: Nucleated cell number was recorded as an estimate derived from reference gene primer amplification. Sequencing was performed with immunoSEQ multiplex PCR; in TCRdb, only in-frame clones are kept and a portion is missing. The V and J calls and clone size are taken from that table; D and trimming were inferred from the DNA. The data show fewer than 120,000 clones, with 80% to 90% seen just once and more than 15% held by the top ten. Germline V lookup: CDR1 SQVTM, CDR2 ANQGSEA. The CDR3 is 13 amino acids. The origin of this receptor is a woman aged 55 to 70 with acute or convalescent COVID-19. The chain couples TRBV29-1 to TRBJ2-3; 8 bases are a match to TRBD1. The sequencing input was peripheral blood. This chain's CDR3 is CSLGTGSTDTQYF. The CDR3 bases are TGCAGTCTTGGGACAGGCAGCACAGATACGCAGTATTTT.